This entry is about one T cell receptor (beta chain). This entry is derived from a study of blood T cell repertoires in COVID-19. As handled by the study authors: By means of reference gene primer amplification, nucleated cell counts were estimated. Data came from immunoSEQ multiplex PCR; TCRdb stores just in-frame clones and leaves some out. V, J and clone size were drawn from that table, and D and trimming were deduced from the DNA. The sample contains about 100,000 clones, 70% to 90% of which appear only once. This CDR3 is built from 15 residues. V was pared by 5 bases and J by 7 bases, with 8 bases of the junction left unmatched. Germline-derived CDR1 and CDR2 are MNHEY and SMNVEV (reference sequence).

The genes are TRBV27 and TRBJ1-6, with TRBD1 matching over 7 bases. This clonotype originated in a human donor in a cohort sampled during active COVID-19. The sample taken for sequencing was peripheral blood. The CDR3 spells CASSPGTVVNSPLHF. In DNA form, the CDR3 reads TGTGCCAGCAGTCCGGGGACAGTCGTAAATTCACCCCTCCACTTT.